This T cell receptor (beta chain) was retrieved from a study of spatial heterogeneity in lung cancer (dated 2019 in TCRdb). For context, the study as a whole: Beta-chain transcripts were consistently detected in greater numbers than alpha-chain transcripts, which likely reflects a higher abundance of beta-chain transcripts. In the raw uncorrected reads, each unique combination of TCR and UMI appeared more than ten times on average. In non-small cell lung cancer, the study made a quantitative comparison of TCR alpha and beta repertoires among multiple tumor regions, matched nontumor lung and blood. Nonsynonymous mutation counts, determined by whole-exome sequencing of tumor tissue, were related to features of the TCR repertoire. At surgery, both alpha and beta chains were TCR-sequenced in fewer than 250 tumor regions, 63 to 80 matched nontumor lung samples and around 50 PBMC samples. Overall study outcomes, separate from this receptor: Ubiquitous expanded tumor TCRs showed up in blood more often at tumor resection than at routine follow-up. Additional single-cell paired TCR alpha and beta sequencing was considered necessary to confirm, at a functional level, the hypothesis that regional TCRs recognize regional mutations.

Per the publication, the time point label means: sample taken at primary tumor resection. Whole RNA extracted from tumor and nontumor lung tissue, or from cryopreserved PBMC samples, was used for TCR sequencing without cell sorting. The donors were approximately 70 patients from the lung TRACERx cohort who had early-stage, untreated non-small cell lung cancer. Only patients for whom sufficient RNA was available from at least two tumor regions were selected for TCR sequencing. Libraries were built with 5' RACE. These reads were obtained on a NextSeq 500. To allow correction of PCR and sequencing errors, the TCR library protocol tagged every TCR cDNA molecule with a unique molecular identifier. Under the source paper's analysis protocol: TCR identification, UMI-based error correction and CDR3 extraction were all carried out with Decombinator tools. TCRs above a frequency of 2 per 1,000, corresponding to the top 1% of the tumor frequency distribution, were defined as expanded. Rényi diversity was computed with the R vegan package after subsampling each repertoire 100 times to 5,000 TCRs. To build CDR3 similarity networks, amino acid triplet string-kernel similarity was used, and CDR3s were connected when their pairwise similarity was above 0.82. Using fastp trimming at Q25 and MiXCR clonotype assembly, TCRdb reanalyzed the public sequencing data and kept in-frame beta chains. Entries are consolidated by CDR3 protein sequence, retaining the most common genes and DNA. The V and J calls here are based on TCRdb, not the publication. The sample has about 36,000 distinct CDR3 sequences on record, 5.2% of them singletons. The top ten hold under 35% of the sample.

V drops 5 bases and J drops 0 bases, leaving 14 bases in between. The germline V gene specifies SGHRS as CDR1 and YFSETQ as CDR2. The CDR3 spans 15 residues, from the cysteine through the phenylalanine. Just the 45-base CDR3 DNA is kept, in frame starting at base 1. This clonotype was counted at least ten times. This receptor's antigen is unknown. The sample holds no much larger clone one base away, and base qualities are not on file. The sample was PBMCs, taken at surgery. The TCR sequence derives from a female donor with early-stage non-small cell lung cancer. This sequence uses TRBV5-1 and TRBJ1-1, and perhaps TRBD1 as D gene, on 6 matching bases. The CDR3: CASSPDRDMNTEAFF. The DNA is TGCGCCAGCAGTCCGGATAGGGACATGAACACTGAAGCTTTCTTT.